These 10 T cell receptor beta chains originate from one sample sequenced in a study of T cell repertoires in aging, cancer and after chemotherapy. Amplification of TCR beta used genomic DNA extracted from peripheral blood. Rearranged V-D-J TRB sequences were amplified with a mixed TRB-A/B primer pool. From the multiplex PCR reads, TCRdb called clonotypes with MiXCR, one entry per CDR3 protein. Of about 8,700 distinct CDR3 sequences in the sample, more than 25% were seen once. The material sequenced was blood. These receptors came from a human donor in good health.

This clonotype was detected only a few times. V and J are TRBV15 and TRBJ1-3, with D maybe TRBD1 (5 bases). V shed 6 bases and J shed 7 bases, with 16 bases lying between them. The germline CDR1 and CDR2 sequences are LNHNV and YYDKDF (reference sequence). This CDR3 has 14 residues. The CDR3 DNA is TGTGCCACCAGGGAAGGGACGGCGGGCAACACCATATATTTT. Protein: CATREGTAGNTIYF.

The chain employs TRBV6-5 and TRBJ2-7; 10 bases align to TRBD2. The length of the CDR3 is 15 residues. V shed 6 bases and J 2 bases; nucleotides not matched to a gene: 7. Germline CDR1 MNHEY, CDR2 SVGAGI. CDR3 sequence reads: CASSPGLASPYEQYF. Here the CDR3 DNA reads TGTGCCAGCAGCCCGGGACTAGCGTCTCCCTACGAGCAGTACTTC.

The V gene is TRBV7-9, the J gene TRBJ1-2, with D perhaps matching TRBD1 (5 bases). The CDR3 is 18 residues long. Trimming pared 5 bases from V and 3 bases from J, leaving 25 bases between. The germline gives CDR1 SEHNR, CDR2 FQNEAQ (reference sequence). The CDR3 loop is CASSPRLPTVQRDYGYTF. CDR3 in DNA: TGTGCCAGCAGCCCCCGCCTTCCGACAGTTCAGAGGGACTATGGCTACACCTTC. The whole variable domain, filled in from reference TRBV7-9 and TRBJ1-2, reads DTGVSQNPRHKITKRGQNVTFRCDPISEHNRLYWYRQTLGQGPEFLTYFQNEAQLEKSRLLSDRFSAERPKGSFSTLEIQRTEQGDSAMYLCASSPRLPTVQRDYGYTFGSGTRLTVV.

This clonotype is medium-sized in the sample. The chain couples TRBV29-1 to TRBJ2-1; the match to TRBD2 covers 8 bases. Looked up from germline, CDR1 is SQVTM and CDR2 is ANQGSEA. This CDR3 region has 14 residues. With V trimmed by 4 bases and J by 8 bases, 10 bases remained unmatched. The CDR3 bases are TGCAGCGTTGTAGGCCGGGAGGGCCTAGATGAGCAGTTCTTC. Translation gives CSVVGREGLDEQFF.

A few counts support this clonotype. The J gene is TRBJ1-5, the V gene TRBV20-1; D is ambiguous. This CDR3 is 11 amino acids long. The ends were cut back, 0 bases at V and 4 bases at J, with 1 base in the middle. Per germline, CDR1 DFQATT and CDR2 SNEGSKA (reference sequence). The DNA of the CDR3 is TGCAGTGCTAGAGATAATCAGCCCCAGCATTTT. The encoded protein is CSARDNQPQHF.

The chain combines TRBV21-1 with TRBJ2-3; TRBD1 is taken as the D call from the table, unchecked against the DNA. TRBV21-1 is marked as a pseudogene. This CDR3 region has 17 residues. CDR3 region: CASSKTGVRGSTDTQYF. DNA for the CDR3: TGTGCCAGCAGCAAAACAGGGGTTCGGGGTAGCACAGATACGCAGTATTTT.

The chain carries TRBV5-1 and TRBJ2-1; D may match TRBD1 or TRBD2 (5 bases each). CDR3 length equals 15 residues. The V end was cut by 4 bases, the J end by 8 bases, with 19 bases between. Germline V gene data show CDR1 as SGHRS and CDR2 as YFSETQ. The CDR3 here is CASSQTGREGYEQFF. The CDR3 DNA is TGCGCCAGCAGCCAGACGGGGAGAGAGGGGTATGAGCAGTTCTTC.

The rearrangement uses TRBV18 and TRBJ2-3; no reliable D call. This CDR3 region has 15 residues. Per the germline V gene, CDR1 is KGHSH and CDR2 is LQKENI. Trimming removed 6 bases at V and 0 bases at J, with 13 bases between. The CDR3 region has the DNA TGTGCCAGCTCGACCAGGCAGTCTAGCACAGATACGCAGTATTTT. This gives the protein CASSTRQSSTDTQYF.

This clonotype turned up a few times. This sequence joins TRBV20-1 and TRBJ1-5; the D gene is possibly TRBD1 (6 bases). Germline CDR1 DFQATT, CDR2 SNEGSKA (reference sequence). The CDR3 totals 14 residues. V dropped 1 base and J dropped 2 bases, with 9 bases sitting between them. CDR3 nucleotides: TGCAGTGCTAGAGGGGGGGCTGGCAATCAGCCCCAGCATTTT. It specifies CSARGGAGNQPQHF.

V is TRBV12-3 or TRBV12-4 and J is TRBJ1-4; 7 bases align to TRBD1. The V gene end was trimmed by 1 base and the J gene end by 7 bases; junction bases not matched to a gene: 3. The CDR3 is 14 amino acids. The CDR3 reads CASSLGGDSEKLFF. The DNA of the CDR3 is TGTGCCAGCAGTTTAGGGGGGGACAGTGAAAAACTGTTTTTT.